Below, 23 T cell receptor beta chains from the same sample are listed, as sequenced in a study of blood T cells in healthy people across ages. Through a sample-barcoded 5' primer and a J-beta primer mix, a second PCR was run for about 6 to 11 cycles. TCRdb ran MiXCR on the 5' RACE reads and lists one entry per CDR3 protein. Of about 1.4 million distinct CDR3 sequences listed, 59% were seen once; the top ten hold 6.7%. The sequenced material came from blood. Receptors were obtained from a young man in good health.

This clonotype was observed at least ten times. The chain joins TRBV7-9 to TRBJ1-1; D remains ambiguous. CDR1 is SEHNR, CDR2 FQNEAQ, per germline (reference sequence). Trimming removed 1 base at V and 1 base at J, with 1 base between. The CDR3 is 12 residues long. The CDR3 bases are TGTGCCAGCAGCTTAGAGAACACTGAAGCTTTCTTT. Translation: CASSLENTEAFF. Full variable domain (missing parts from reference TRBV7-9 and TRBJ1-1): DTGVSQNPRHKITKRGQNVTFRCDPISEHNRLYWYRQTLGQGPEFLTYFQNEAQLEKSRLLSDRFSAERPKGSFSTLEIQRTEQGDSAMYLCASSLENTEAFFGQGTRLTVV.

This clonotype has just a few counts. The V and J genes are TRBV6-2 or TRBV6-3 and TRBJ2-7; TRBD1 agrees at 7 bases. Unmatched junction bases numbered 5, after V lost 3 bases and J lost 3 bases. The germline gives CDR1 MNHEY, CDR2 SVGEGT. The CDR3 covers 14 residues. The CDR3 reads CASSYGRTGYEQYF. The DNA for the CDR3 is TGTGCCAGCAGTTATGGCAGGACAGGCTACGAGCAGTACTTC.

The chain uses TRBV11-2 and TRBJ2-3; 10 bases agree with TRBD2. Germline assignment: CDR1 SGHAT and CDR2 FQNNGV. V lost 3 bases and J lost 0; bases outside the gene matches: 3. The CDR3 contains 16 residues. Here the CDR3 DNA reads TGTGCCAGCAGCTTGGGACTAGCGCCTAGCACAGATACGCAGTATTTT. This translates into CASSLGLAPSTDTQYF.

The chain uses TRBV29-1 and TRBJ1-1, with a weak D call TRBD1 (5 bases). The V gene lost 4 bases and the J gene lost 7 bases, with 16 bases spanning the gap. In germline, CDR1 is SQVTM, CDR2 ANQGSEA. The CDR3 loop spans 13 amino acids. CDR3 region: CSVARLIGGEAFF. In nucleotides, the CDR3 is TGCAGCGTTGCGCGGCTAATTGGGGGTGAAGCTTTCTTT.

This clonotype has a handful of counts. V is TRBV10-3 and J is TRBJ1-1, with D uncertain. The germline V and J ends were trimmed by 5 bases and 5 bases, with 15 bases remaining between them. The CDR3 runs 14 residues. Germline V lookup: CDR1 ENHRY, CDR2 SYGVKD. The CDR3 loop is CAISPGSGRTEAFF. The CDR3 bases are TGTGCCATCAGTCCGGGGTCGGGTCGTACTGAAGCTTTCTTT.

The chain employs TRBV3-1 and TRBJ2-1; 9 bases map to TRBD2. Losses at the gene ends were 7 bases for V and 15 bases for J; bases not matched to a gene: 13. The CDR3 is 13 amino acids. Germline CDR1 reads LGHDT; CDR2 reads YNNKEL (reference sequence). CDR3 DNA sequence: TGTGCCAGCACCGATAGCGGGAGACCGGGGGGGTTCTTC. This codes for CASTDSGRPGGFF.

This clonotype was recorded a few times. V and J are TRBV28 and TRBJ2-3, with a weak D call TRBD1 (5 bases). Germline values: CDR1 MDHEN, CDR2 SYDVKM. The CDR3 runs 13 residues. V was trimmed by 6 bases and J by 2 bases, leaving 9 bases between them. This CDR3 is CASRETVTDTQYF. The CDR3, as DNA: TGTGCCAGCAGGGAGACAGTCACAGATACGCAGTATTTT.

The CDR3 DNA follows: TGTGCCAGCAGCCGACAGGTCGCTGGAGAAAAACTGTTTTTT. It yields the protein CASSRQVAGEKLFF. The J gene is TRBJ1-4, the V gene TRBV12-3 or TRBV12-4; TRBD1 might be the D (6 bases). The CDR3 length is 14 residues. Trimming shortened V by 6 bases and J by 8 bases, and 16 bases separated the two germline ends.

In DNA form, the CDR3 reads TGTGCCAGCAGTTCCCGGGCCGTAAAACGGGTATATGGCTACACCTTC. Encoded protein: CASSSRAVKRVYGYTF. V gene TRBV12-3 or TRBV12-4 combines with J gene TRBJ1-2; D gene ambiguous. The CDR3 runs to 16 residues. Trimming pared 4 bases from V and 5 bases from J, leaving 20 bases between.

The CDR3 protein is CASSQDYLGETQYF. CDR3 DNA sequence: TGCGCCAGCAGCCAAGATTACTTGGGAGAGACCCAGTACTTC. The chain carries TRBV4-1 and TRBJ2-5; the D is unclear. CDR1 is MGHRA, CDR2 YSYEKL, per germline. The CDR3 covers 14 residues. V was pared by 0 bases and J by 4 bases, with 9 bases between.

The chain is built from TRBV4-1 and TRBJ2-1, with 7 bases lining up with TRBD1. J lost 2 bases, V lost 2 bases, and 6 bases had no gene match. This CDR3 contains 16 residues. Germline V gene sequence: CDR1 MGHRA, CDR2 YSYEKL. DNA for the CDR3: TGCGCCAGCAGCCAATCACAGGGGAGACCCTACAATGAGCAGTTCTTC. Amino acids: CASSQSQGRPYNEQFF.

This sequence joins TRBV11-2 and TRBJ2-5, with 7 positions matching TRBD1. The ends lost 7 bases at V and 2 bases at J; junction bases unmatched: 4. Germline V gives CDR1 SGHAT, CDR2 FQNNGV. The length of the CDR3 is 13 residues. The CDR3, as DNA: TGTGCCAGCAAGGGACAGCGGCAAGAGACCCAGTACTTC. This gives the protein CASKGQRQETQYF.

The rearrangement uses TRBV4-3 and TRBJ2-7; 7 bases are shared with TRBD2. Germline CDR1 is LGHNA and CDR2 is YSLEER. Trimming cost V 3 bases and J 2 bases; bases outside gene matches: 7. The CDR3 runs 15 residues. The DNA for the CDR3 is TGCGCCAGCAGCCAGAAGGCTAGCGGCACCTACGAGCAGTACTTC. Protein product: CASSQKASGTYEQYF.

The rearrangement uses TRBV5-1 and TRBJ2-1; the D is unclear. The CDR3 sequence is 10 residues long. The V and J ends lost 5 bases and 14 bases respectively, with 11 bases between them. The germline CDR1 and CDR2 sequences are SGHRS and YFSETQ. CDR3 DNA sequence: TGCGCCAGCAGGCACGGTGGGAAGTTCTTC. It specifies CASRHGGKFF.

The rearrangement links TRBV7-9 to TRBJ2-7, with D maybe TRBD2 (5 bases). This CDR3 comprises 13 residues. Looked up from germline, CDR1 is SEHNR and CDR2 is FQNEAQ (reference sequence). V lost 5 bases to trimming and J lost 6 bases, with 14 bases between them. The CDR3 is CASSRVSGSEQYF. The CDR3 bases are TGTGCCAGCAGCCGAGTTTCGGGGAGCGAGCAGTACTTC.

The rearrangement joins TRBV5-1 to TRBJ1-1; D possibly corresponds to TRBD1 (6 bases). The V gene's germline CDR1 is SGHRS and CDR2 YFSETQ. V lost 3 bases and J lost 5, with 23 bases in between. CDR3 length: 17 residues. CDR3 amino acids: CASSSSRGGAGRTEAFF. The CDR3 region has the DNA TGCGCCAGCAGCTCTTCTCGGGGGGGCGCTGGTAGGACTGAAGCTTTCTTT.

The chain is built from TRBV29-1 and TRBJ2-1; 9 bases align to TRBD2. Trimming at V came to 1 base and at J to 5 bases, leaving 6 bases not matched to a gene. The CDR3 totals 15 residues. The germline V gene has CDR1 SQVTM and CDR2 ANQGSEA. The CDR3, as DNA: TGCAGCGTTGAAGGCGGGGGGGCCTGGGACAATGAGCAGTTCTTC. Its protein product is CSVEGGGAWDNEQFF.

The CDR3 spells CASSLAQGGTEAFF. In DNA, the CDR3 is TGTGCCAGCAGCTTAGCACAGGGTGGGACTGAAGCTTTCTTT. The rearrangement links TRBV7-2 to TRBJ1-1, with D maybe TRBD1 (6 bases). With 0 bases removed from V and 5 bases from J, the gap between germline ends came to 10 bases. CDR3 length equals 14 residues. Germline V lookup: CDR1 SGHTA, CDR2 FQGNSA. Complete variable domain (other parts from reference TRBV7-2 and TRBJ1-1): GAGVSQSPSNKVTEKGKDVELRCDPISGHTALYWYRQSLGQGLEFLIYFQGNSAPDKSGLPSDRFSAERTGGSVSTLTIQRTQQEDSAVYLCASSLAQGGTEAFFGQGTRLTVV.

V usage is TRBV10-3 and J usage is TRBJ1-5; 9 bases line up with TRBD1. CDR1 is ENHRY, CDR2 SYGVKD, per germline. V dropped 11 bases and J dropped 4; count of bases not matched to a gene: 6. The CDR3 sequence is 13 residues long. CDR3 sequence (DNA): TGTGCCTCAGGGGACAGGGTTAATCAGCCCCAGCATTTT. This translates into CASGDRVNQPQHF.

This clonotype appeared a few times. The V and J genes are TRBV12-5 and TRBJ2-3; 8 bases match TRBD2. J was trimmed by 0 bases and V by 4 bases; bases with no gene match: 6. The germline gives CDR1 LGHNT, CDR2 FRNRAP. The CDR3 contains 16 residues. The CDR3 region is CASGSERGLSTDTQYF. The CDR3, as DNA: TGTGCTAGTGGTTCGGAGCGGGGGCTTAGCACAGATACGCAGTATTTT.

This clonotype was picked up a small number of times. The CDR3 nucleotides are TGTGCCAGCAGTCGCAGGGGGTCGTATGGCTACACCTTC. Its translation: CASSRRGSYGYTF. This chain connects TRBV12-3 or TRBV12-4 to TRBJ1-2; 7 nucleotides match TRBD1. Trimming at V came to 5 bases and at J to 5 bases, leaving 5 bases not matched to a gene. CDR3 size: 13 residues.

The chain links TRBV2 to TRBJ1-2; D gene ambiguous. Germline V gene lookup returns CDR1 SNHLY and CDR2 FYNNEI. The V end lost 8 bases, the J end lost 9 bases, and 22 bases lay between the germline ends. The CDR3 is 14 amino acids. The CDR3 spells CASPARGPLLSYTF. As DNA, the CDR3 is TGTGCCAGCCCTGCGCGCGGACCCCTATTAAGCTACACCTTC.

V is TRBV14 and J is TRBJ2-3; D may be TRBD2 (6 bases). V was clipped by 2 bases and J by 2 bases, with 17 bases between them. This CDR3 comprises 17 residues. Looked up from germline, CDR1 is SGHDN and CDR2 is FVKESK. The CDR3 sequence is CASSQKTGTFNTDTQYF. CDR3 nucleotide sequence: TGTGCCAGCAGCCAAAAAACCGGGACTTTCAACACAGATACGCAGTATTTT.